The sequence of this T cell receptor beta chain was determined in a study of blood T cell repertoires in COVID-19. Study context: COVID-19 samples, acute and convalescent, were from the United States, Italy and Spain. Nucleic acid was either cDNA or gDNA, and it came from T cells, B-cell-depleted T cells, or PBMCs.

As handled by the study authors: Nucleated cell counts were estimated from reference gene primer amplification. TCRdb's table, derived via immunoSEQ multiplex PCR, lists solely in-frame clones and lacks some. The V and J calls and clone size come from that table; D and trimming were worked out from the DNA. The sample yields under 200,000 clones, approximately 90% seen once. Sequencing input: peripheral blood. The clonotype was recovered from a man aged 50 to 60 with acute or convalescent COVID-19.

CDR3 DNA sequence: TGTGCCAGTAGTAAACAGCGGGGTAGCTCTGGGGCCAACGTCCTGACTTTC. It specifies CASSKQRGSSGANVLTF. The chain carries TRBV19 and TRBJ2-6; 7 nucleotides match TRBD2. V shed 4 bases and J 0 bases; nucleotides not matched to a gene: 6. The germline V gene has CDR1 LNHDA and CDR2 SQIVND (reference sequence). This CDR3 has 17 residues.